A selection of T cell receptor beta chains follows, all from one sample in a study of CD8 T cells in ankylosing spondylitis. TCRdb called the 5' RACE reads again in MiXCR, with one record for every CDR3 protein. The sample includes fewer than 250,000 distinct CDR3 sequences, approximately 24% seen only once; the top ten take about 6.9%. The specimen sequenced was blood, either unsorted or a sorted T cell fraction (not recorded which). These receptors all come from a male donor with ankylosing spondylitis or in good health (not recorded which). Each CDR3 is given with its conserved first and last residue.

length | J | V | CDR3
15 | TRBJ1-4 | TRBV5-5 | CASSPPGQGNEKLFF
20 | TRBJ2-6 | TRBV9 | CASSATIDGTGFSGANVLTF
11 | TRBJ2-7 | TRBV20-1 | CSAKVSYEQYF
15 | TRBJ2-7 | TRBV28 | CASSLTDRGAHEQYF
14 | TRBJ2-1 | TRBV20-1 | CSARGVTTFYEQFF
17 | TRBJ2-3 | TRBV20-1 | CSARSLAGRWGTDTQYF
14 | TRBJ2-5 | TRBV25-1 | CASSEGVRPETQYF
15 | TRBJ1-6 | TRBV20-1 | CSARATGTDNSPLHF
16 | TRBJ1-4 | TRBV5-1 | CASSSGTGGTNEKLFF
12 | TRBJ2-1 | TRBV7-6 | CASSPRDIAQFF
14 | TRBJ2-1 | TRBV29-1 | CSVDTSGSYNEQFF
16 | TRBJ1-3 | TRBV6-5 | CASSYSSGFAGNTIYF
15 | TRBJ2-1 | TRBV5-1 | CASSSGLTGVNEQFF
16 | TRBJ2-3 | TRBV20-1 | CSARVAHKSVTDTQYF
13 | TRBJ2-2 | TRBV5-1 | CASSLVGTGELFF
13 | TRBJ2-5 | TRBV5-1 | CASRSSPQETQYF
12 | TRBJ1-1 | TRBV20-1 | CSASFPNTEAFF
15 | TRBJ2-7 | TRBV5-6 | CASSLVGRRSYEQYF
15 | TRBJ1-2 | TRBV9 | CASNPSGGDNYGYTF
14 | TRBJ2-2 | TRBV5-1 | CASSLGQTTGELFF
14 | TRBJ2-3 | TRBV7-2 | CASSFGGARDTQYF
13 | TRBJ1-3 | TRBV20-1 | CSDSGTTGNTIYF
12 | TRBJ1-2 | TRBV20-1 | CSAKGRDYGYTF
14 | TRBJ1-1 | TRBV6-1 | CASSQEGARTEAFF
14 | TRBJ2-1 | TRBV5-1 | CASSLRGTYNEQFF
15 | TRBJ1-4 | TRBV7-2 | CASSPGDASSEKLFF
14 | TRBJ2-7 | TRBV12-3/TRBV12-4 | CASSTSGRFYEQYF
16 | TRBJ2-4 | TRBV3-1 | CASSQVKGMAKNIQYF
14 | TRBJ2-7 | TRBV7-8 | CASSGTSGVYEQYF
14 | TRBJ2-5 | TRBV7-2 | CASTSIAGDETQYF
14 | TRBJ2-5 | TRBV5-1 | CASTGGGQQETQYF